This TCR beta chain emerged from a study of cytomegalovirus exposure and HLA in healthy donors. Study conclusions and caveats: The study flagged approximately 180 TCR beta chains as cytomegalovirus-associated.

This CDR3 contains 15 residues. Trimming took 2 bases from V and 4 from J, leaving 11 bases between them. Germline V gene data show CDR1 as MNHEY and CDR2 as SMNVEV (reference sequence). Note on this clone: The antigen is undetermined.

From the approximately 120-subject validation cohort, which was separate from the roughly 630-subject first cohort, the donors were drawn. The table came from immunoSEQ multiplex PCR; TCRdb's copy has only in-frame clones and leaves some out. Of 200,000 to 250,000 clones listed, over 80% were seen once; the top ten hold over 12%. Material for sequencing was PBMCs. The sequence came from a woman aged 25 to 39 in good health and CMV-seropositive. The chain carries TRBV27 and TRBJ1-4, with D possibly being TRBD1 (6 bases). The CDR3 spells CASSLETGINEKLFF. The CDR3 bases are TGTGCCAGCAGTTTAGAGACAGGAATTAATGAAAAACTGTTTTTT.